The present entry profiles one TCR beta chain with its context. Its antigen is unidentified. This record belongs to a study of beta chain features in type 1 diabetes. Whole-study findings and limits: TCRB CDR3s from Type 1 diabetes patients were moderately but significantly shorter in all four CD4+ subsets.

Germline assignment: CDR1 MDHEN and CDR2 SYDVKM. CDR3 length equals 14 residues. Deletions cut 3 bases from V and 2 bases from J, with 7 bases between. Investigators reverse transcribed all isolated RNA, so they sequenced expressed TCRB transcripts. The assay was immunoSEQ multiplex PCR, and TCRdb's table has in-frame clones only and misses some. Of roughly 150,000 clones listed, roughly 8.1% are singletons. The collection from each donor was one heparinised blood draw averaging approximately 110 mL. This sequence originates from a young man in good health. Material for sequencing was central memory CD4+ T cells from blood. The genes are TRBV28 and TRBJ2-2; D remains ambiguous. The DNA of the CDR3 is TGTGCCAGCAGTTTCCAGTCCAACACCGGGGAGCTGTTTTTT. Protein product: CASSFQSNTGELFF.